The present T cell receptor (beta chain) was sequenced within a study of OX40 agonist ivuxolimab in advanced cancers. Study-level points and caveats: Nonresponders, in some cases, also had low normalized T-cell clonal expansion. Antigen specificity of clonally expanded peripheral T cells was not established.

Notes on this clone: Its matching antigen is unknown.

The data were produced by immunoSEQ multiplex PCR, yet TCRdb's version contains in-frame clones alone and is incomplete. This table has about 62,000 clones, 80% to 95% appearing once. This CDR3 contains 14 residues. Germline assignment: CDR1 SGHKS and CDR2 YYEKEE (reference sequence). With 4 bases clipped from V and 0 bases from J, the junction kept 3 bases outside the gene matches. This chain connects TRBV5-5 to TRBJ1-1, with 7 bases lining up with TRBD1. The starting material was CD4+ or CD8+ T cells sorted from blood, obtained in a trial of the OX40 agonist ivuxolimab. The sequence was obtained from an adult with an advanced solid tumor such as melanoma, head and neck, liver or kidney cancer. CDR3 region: CASSPTGLNTEAFF. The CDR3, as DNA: TGTGCCAGCAGCCCGACAGGGCTGAACACTGAAGCTTTCTTT.